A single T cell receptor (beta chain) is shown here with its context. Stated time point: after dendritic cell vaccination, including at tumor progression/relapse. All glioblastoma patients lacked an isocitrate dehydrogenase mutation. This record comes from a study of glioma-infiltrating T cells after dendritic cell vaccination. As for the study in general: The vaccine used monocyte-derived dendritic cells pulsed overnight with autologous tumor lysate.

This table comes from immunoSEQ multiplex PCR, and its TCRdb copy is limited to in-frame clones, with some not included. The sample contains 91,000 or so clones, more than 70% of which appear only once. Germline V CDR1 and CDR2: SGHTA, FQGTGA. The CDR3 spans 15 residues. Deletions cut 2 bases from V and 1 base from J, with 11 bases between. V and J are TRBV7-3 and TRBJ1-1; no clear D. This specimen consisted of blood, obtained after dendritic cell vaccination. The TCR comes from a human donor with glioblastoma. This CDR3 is CASSLGSPWNTEAFF. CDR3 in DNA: TGTGCCAGCAGCTTAGGCTCCCCTTGGAACACTGAAGCTTTCTTT.